This T cell receptor (beta chain) is from a study of shared clonotypes between healthy human individuals. Findings of the study overall: Relative to clonotypes present in all four donors, those not shared had lower generation probabilities. As a rule, naive subsets had a larger estimated richness than memory subsets.

CDR3 size: 17 residues. The V gene end was trimmed by 2 bases and the J gene end by 3 bases; junction bases not matched to a gene: 11. Germline CDR1 and CDR2: ENHRY and SYGVKD. This clone was seen a single time. Its cognate antigen is unknown. Sequencing used immunoSEQ multiplex PCR; TCRdb keeps in-frame clones, though not all of them. The sample lists about 2.4 million clones, 93% occurring once. Sequencing used naive CD4+ T cells from PBMCs. This sample's subset: CD45RA+ positively selected. The source of this sequence is a man aged 18 to 29 in good health. Some clones in this sample may be carry-over from other donors' samples. The chain couples TRBV10-3 to TRBJ1-2; TRBD1 agrees at 8 bases. The DNA of the CDR3 is TGTGCCATCAGTGAGGGTCAGGGGACAGGAGGATACTATGGCTACACCTTC. This codes for CAISEGQGTGGYYGYTF.